This entry lists 29 T cell receptor beta chains sequenced from one sample in a study of neoadjuvant anti-PD-1 for oral cavity cancer. Clones were read by immunoSEQ multiplex PCR, and TCRdb kept only the in-frame ones, dropping some. Of 11,000 to 15,000 clones in the sample, approximately 75% were seen once. Time point: after neoadjuvant nivolumab, at surgical resection. The material sequenced was PBMCs, taken after nivolumab (anti-PD-1) treatment. The receptors here all came from a person aged 35 to 85 with oral cavity squamous cell carcinoma.

The gene calls are TRBV2 and TRBJ2-5, with 9 nucleotides matching TRBD1. Germline values: CDR1 SNHLY, CDR2 FYNNEI. The CDR3 length is 17 residues. With V trimmed by 0 bases and J by 4 bases, 9 bases remained unmatched. The CDR3 protein is CASSEAFIGTGRETQYF. The CDR3 coding sequence is TGTGCCAGCAGTGAAGCGTTTATCGGGACAGGGCGAGAGACCCAGTACTTC.

The gene calls are TRBV5-6 and TRBJ1-2; tentatively, D is TRBD1 (6 bases). The CDR3 length is 13 residues. V lost 4 bases, J lost 4 bases, and 11 bases lay in between. CDR1 and CDR2 from the germline V gene are SGHDT and YYEEEE. CDR3 protein: CASSTGQLYGYTF. The CDR3 DNA reads as TGTGCCAGCAGCACCGGACAGCTCTATGGCTACACCTTC.

This clone has a handful of counts. The chain uses TRBV18 and TRBJ1-2; D not certain. Per the germline V gene, CDR1 is KGHSH and CDR2 is LQKENI. This CDR3 has 13 amino acids. V dropped 9 bases and J dropped 2 bases, with 13 bases sitting between them. The CDR3: CASDFDGNYGYTF. CDR3 nucleotides: TGTGCCAGTGACTTTGACGGAAACTATGGCTACACCTTC.

J is TRBJ2-2 and V is TRBV13; D remains ambiguous. This CDR3 has 14 amino acids. V lost 0 bases and J lost 6, with 8 bases in between. Germline V gene data show CDR1 as PRHDT and CDR2 as FYEKMQ (reference sequence). The CDR3 loop is CASSLGRRAGELFF. In DNA, the CDR3 is TGTGCCAGCAGCTTAGGCAGGAGAGCCGGGGAGCTGTTTTTT. Full variable domain (missing parts from reference TRBV13 and TRBJ2-2): AAGVIQSPRHLIKEKRETATLKCYPIPRHDTVYWYQQGPGQDPQFLISFYEKMQSDKGSIPDRFSAQQFSDYHSELNMSSLELGDSALYFCASSLGRRAGELFFGEGSRLTVL.

V gene TRBV18 combines with J gene TRBJ1-1; 7 bases fit TRBD1. Germline V CDR1 and CDR2: KGHSH, LQKENI. This CDR3 region has 18 residues. The V and J ends lost 1 base and 3 bases, in that order; junction bases with no gene match: 14. CDR3 nucleotides: TGTGCCAGCTCACCACTTAACGAAGGGGGCGCCGGGGACACTGAAGCTTTCTTT. Its protein product is CASSPLNEGGAGDTEAFF. The full variable domain, completed using reference TRBV18 and TRBJ1-1, is NAGVMQNPRHLVRRRGQEARLRCSPMKGHSHVYWYRQLPEEGLKFMVYLQKENIIDESGMPKERFSAEFPKEGPSILRIQQVVRGDSAAYFCASSPLNEGGAGDTEAFFGQGTRLTVV.

The chain links TRBV28 to TRBJ1-3, with D possibly TRBD1 on 5 matching bases. Germline V gives CDR1 MDHEN, CDR2 SYDVKM. V was trimmed by 2 bases and J by 2 bases, leaving 10 bases between them. The CDR3 spans 15 residues. DNA of the CDR3: TGTGCCAGCAGTTTAGAGGGGTCGGCTGGAAACACCATATATTTT. The encoded protein is CASSLEGSAGNTIYF.

The genes are TRBV5-1 and TRBJ1-1; no reliable D call. The CDR3 loop spans 12 amino acids. V shed 4 bases and J shed 5 bases, with 9 bases lying between them. Germline CDR1 is SGHRS and CDR2 is YFSETQ. Here the CDR3 reads CASSPLGTEAFF. The CDR3 nucleotides are TGCGCCAGCAGCCCCCTCGGGACTGAAGCTTTCTTT.

The genes are TRBV30 and TRBJ2-5, with D maybe TRBD2 (6 bases). The germline CDR1 and CDR2 sequences are GTSNPN and SVGIG (reference sequence). The V end was cut by 3 bases, the J end by 4 bases, with 18 bases between. There are 15 residues in the CDR3. CDR3 protein: CAWRGIPGLTETQYF. For the CDR3, the DNA is TGTGCCTGGAGGGGCATCCCGGGACTGACAGAGACCCAGTACTTC.

This clone has more than one count but fewer than ten. The V and J genes are TRBV5-1 and TRBJ1-1; 9 nucleotides agree with TRBD1. Germline-derived CDR1 and CDR2 are SGHRS and YFSETQ. With V trimmed by 0 bases and J by 5 bases, 8 bases remained unmatched. The CDR3 runs 16 residues. The CDR3 sequence is CASSLVSGQGWTEAFF. CDR3 bases: TGCGCCAGCAGCTTGGTATCGGGACAGGGTTGGACTGAAGCTTTCTTT.

The chain uses TRBV28 and TRBJ2-1, with 8 bases identical to TRBD2. This CDR3 comprises 12 residues. Germline V gene sequence: CDR1 MDHEN, CDR2 SYDVKM. CDR3 in amino acids: CALAGQSDEQFF. CDR3 coding DNA: TGTGCTTTAGCGGGACAATCGGATGAGCAGTTCTTC.

Written as DNA, the CDR3 is TGTGCCAGCAGTGAAGCCTTGGGAGATTTCACTTATGGCTACACCTTC. Translation: CASSEALGDFTYGYTF. V gene TRBV6-1 combines with J gene TRBJ1-2; D is undetermined. The length of the CDR3 is 16 residues. Trimming left V 0 bases short and J 5 bases short, with 16 bases between. Germline lookup yields CDR1 MNHNS and CDR2 SASEGT.

J is TRBJ2-6 and V is TRBV20-1; D not certain. V dropped 6 bases and J dropped 4 bases, with 4 bases sitting between them. Germline assignment: CDR1 DFQATT and CDR2 SNEGSKA (reference sequence). This CDR3 is built from 11 residues. This chain's CDR3 is CSARGANVLTF. CDR3 nucleotide sequence: TGCAGTGCCAGGGGGGCCAACGTCCTGACTTTC.

For this clone: The junction shows a germline mismatch at one end, possibly a read error. The rearrangement joins TRBV30 to TRBJ1-2; D possibly corresponds to TRBD1 (5 bases). Looked up from germline, CDR1 is GTSNPN and CDR2 is SVGIG (reference sequence). The CDR3 has 11 amino acids. The DNA of the CDR3 is TGTGCCTGGAGTCCAGGGATAGGAGTGAGCTTC. Translating it yields CAWSPGIGVSF. The full variable domain, with the rest looked up from reference TRBV30 and TRBJ1-2, is SQTIHQWPATLVQPVGSPLSLECTVEGTSNPNLYWYRQAAGRGLQLLFYSVGIGQISSEVPQNLSASRPQDRQFILSSKKLLLSDSGFYLCAWSPGIGVSFGSGTRLTVV.

This clone was seen a handful of times. The V call is TRBV6-4, the J call TRBJ2-1, with 9 bases identical to TRBD2. The germline V gene has CDR1 MRHNA and CDR2 SNTAGT. The CDR3 runs to 16 residues. V lost 5 bases to trimming and J lost 7 bases; unmatched junction nucleotides: 12. CDR3 loop: CASSPDGGRASNEQFF. The DNA of the CDR3 is TGTGCCAGCAGTCCAGACGGCGGGAGGGCCTCGAATGAGCAGTTCTTC.

V and J are TRBV10-2 and TRBJ1-3; 8 bases are a match to TRBD1. The J segment lost 10 bases and the V segment lost 8 bases, leaving 13 bases of the junction unmatched. There are 14 residues in the CDR3. Germline lookup yields CDR1 WSHSY and CDR2 SAAADI. CDR3 loop: CASATGVGSLTIYF. The CDR3 DNA follows: TGCGCCAGCGCGACAGGGGTCGGATCCTTGACCATATATTTT.

The J gene is TRBJ1-3, the V gene TRBV10-3, with a tentative D call TRBD1 (6 bases). The CDR3 sequence is 14 residues long. Germline lookup yields CDR1 ENHRY and CDR2 SYGVKD. Between the trimmed V and J ends, which lost 4 bases and 4 bases, there was a span of 11 bases. The CDR3 sequence: CAISGTEPGNTIYF. In nucleotides, the CDR3 is TGTGCCATCAGTGGGACAGAGCCCGGAAACACCATATATTTT.

The chain is built from TRBV19 and TRBJ1-5; 9 bases align to TRBD1. V trimming: 6 bases; J trimming: 6 bases; junction bases outside the gene matches: 9. The CDR3 covers 15 residues. The germline V gene has CDR1 LNHDA and CDR2 SQIVND (reference sequence). CDR3 nucleotides: TGTGCCAGTAGACCGGGGACAGGGAGGGGTCAGCCCCAGCATTTT. Translated: CASRPGTGRGQPQHF.

The rearrangement uses TRBV13 and TRBJ1-3; D is uncertain. CDR1 and CDR2 (germline): PRHDT, FYEKMQ (reference sequence). The V end lost 8 bases, the J end lost 2 bases, and 13 bases lay between the germline ends. The CDR3 totals 14 residues. The CDR3 DNA follows: TGTGCCAGCGCCGATCAGTCAACTGGAAACACCATATATTTT. The encoded protein is CASADQSTGNTIYF.

This clone was seen once. The chain employs TRBV5-4 and TRBJ2-3, with 10 bases identical to TRBD1. Losses at the gene ends were 4 bases for V and 4 bases for J; bases not matched to a gene: 3. The CDR3 extends over 14 amino acids. The germline V gene encodes CDR1 SGHNT and CDR2 YYREEE (reference sequence). In nucleotides, the CDR3 is TGTGCCAGCAGCCTGGACAGGGGGGCAGATACGCAGTATTTT. This codes for CASSLDRGADTQYF.

CDR3 nucleotide sequence: TGTGCCAGTAGTATAGCCCAAGGATACGAGCAGTACTTC. Translation: CASSIAQGYEQYF. The chain uses TRBV19 and TRBJ2-7; D uncertain. The V end was cut by 1 base, the J end by 4 bases, with 8 bases between. This CDR3 contains 13 residues. The germline V gene has CDR1 LNHDA and CDR2 SQIVND (reference sequence).

V usage is TRBV11-3 and J usage is TRBJ2-1; 9 bases align to TRBD2. The V gene's germline CDR1 is SGHNT and CDR2 YENEEA. V trimming: 5 bases; J trimming: 3 bases; junction bases outside the gene matches: 5. This CDR3 comprises 15 residues. The CDR3 sequence: CASSGGSGSYNEQFF. In DNA, the CDR3 is TGTGCCAGCAGCGGAGGTAGCGGGAGCTACAATGAGCAGTTCTTC.

V usage is TRBV27 and J usage is TRBJ2-3, with 7 bases matching TRBD2. CDR3 size: 17 residues. The V and J ends lost 0 bases and 2 bases, in that order; junction bases with no gene match: 8. CDR1 is MNHEY, CDR2 SMNVEV, per germline (reference sequence). DNA of the CDR3: TGTGCCAGCAGTTTATCGCTCGGCGGGGGTGCCACAGATACGCAGTATTTT. Translation gives CASSLSLGGGATDTQYF.

The V and J genes are TRBV28 and TRBJ2-7; D is unclear. V dropped 0 bases and J dropped 2 bases, with 11 bases sitting between them. Germline V lookup: CDR1 MDHEN, CDR2 SYDVKM. The CDR3 is 15 amino acids. CDR3 amino acids: CASSLWDAIPYEQYF. Here the CDR3 DNA reads TGTGCCAGCAGTTTATGGGACGCAATCCCCTACGAGCAGTACTTC. The entire variable domain, with the rest obtained from reference TRBV28 and TRBJ2-7, is as follows: DVKVTQSSRYLVKRTGEKVFLECVQDMDHENMFWYRQDPGLGLRLIYFSYDVKMKEKGDIPEGYSVSREKKERFSLILESASTNQTSMYLCASSLWDAIPYEQYFGPGTRLTVT.

CDR3 nucleotides: TGTGCCAGCAGCTTAGCCGGGGTCGGCTACGAGCAGTACTTC. Residues: CASSLAGVGYEQYF. The chain employs TRBV7-6 and TRBJ2-7; D may be TRBD2 (5 bases). The CDR3 length is 14 residues. In germline, CDR1 is SGHVS, CDR2 FNYEAQ. Between the trimmed V and J ends, which lost 0 bases and 3 bases, there was a span of 9 bases.

This clone was seen a few times. The chain uses TRBV4-1 and TRBJ2-3; 16 nucleotides align to TRBD2. V dropped 0 bases and J dropped 4; count of bases not matched to a gene: 10. Germline CDR1 and CDR2: MGHRA and YSYEKL. This CDR3 spans 20 amino acids. In DNA form, the CDR3 reads TGCGCCAGCAGCCAAGATCTCGGGACTAGCGGGAGGGCCGTTCCAGATACGCAGTATTTT. It codes for CASSQDLGTSGRAVPDTQYF.

The chain recombines TRBV30 with TRBJ1-3; D perhaps matches TRBD1 (5 bases). The germline V gene has CDR1 GTSNPN and CDR2 SVGIG (reference sequence). With 4 bases removed from V and 5 bases from J, the gap between germline ends came to 9 bases. The CDR3 has 12 residues. Written as DNA, the CDR3 is TGTGCCTGGACCCGGGACCGAAACACCATATATTTT. Translated, it gives CAWTRDRNTIYF.

This rearrangement joins TRBV14 to TRBJ2-1, with D perhaps given as TRBD1 or TRBD2 (5 bases each). Germline V gives CDR1 SGHDN, CDR2 FVKESK. The CDR3 extends over 16 amino acids. V was cut by 0 bases and J by 8 bases, with 17 bases left in between. CDR3 bases: TGTGCCAGCAGCCAAGATGGGAACAGGCTGGGGGATGAGCAGTTCTTC. Residues: CASSQDGNRLGDEQFF.

This clone was seen more than once but under ten times. V is TRBV7-9 and J is TRBJ2-7; D remains ambiguous. Trimming removed 1 base from V and 1 base from J, with 8 bases in between. Germline assignment: CDR1 SEHNR and CDR2 FQNEAQ (reference sequence). CDR3 length equals 14 residues. DNA for the CDR3: TGTGCCAGCAGCTTAGTAGGTCAGTCCTACGAGCAGTACTTC. This gives the protein CASSLVGQSYEQYF.

J is TRBJ1-3 and V is TRBV6-5, with unresolved D. Germline V gives CDR1 MNHEY, CDR2 SVGAGI. The CDR3 runs to 14 residues. V dropped 4 bases and J dropped 1 base, with 8 bases sitting between them. CDR3 protein: CASSSVPSGNTIYF. CDR3 bases: TGTGCCAGCAGTTCCGTTCCTTCTGGAAACACCATATATTTT.